This T cell receptor beta chain was retrieved from a study of CD8 T cells in ankylosing spondylitis. Study-wide points: As for the disease-linked clones, they showed a CD8+ phenotype and occurred at relatively low frequencies in peripheral blood. A TCR beta motif of about eight highly homologous variants seemed to mark ankylosing spondylitis blood. From matched ankylosing spondylitis synovial fluid, disease-linked clones were reportedly recovered at significantly enriched levels.

This CDR3 is 15 amino acids long. The J segment lost 6 bases and the V segment lost 1 base, leaving 4 bases of the junction unmatched. Germline loops: CDR1 LNHNV, CDR2 YYDKDF (reference sequence). This clonotype was observed a handful of times. The antigen is undetermined. Libraries for TCR beta were made by quantitative 5'-RACE with molecular barcodes. TCRdb reprocessed the 5' RACE reads with MiXCR, giving one entry per CDR3 protein. The table records more than 300,000 distinct CDR3 sequences, roughly 10% of them present only once. The TCR sequence derives from a female donor with ankylosing spondylitis or in good health (not recorded which). Sequencing was carried out using blood, either unsorted or a sorted T cell fraction (not recorded which). The chain uses TRBV15 and TRBJ2-3, with 10 bases aligning to TRBD2. In DNA, the CDR3 is TGTGCCACCAGCAGAGTAGCGGGAGGATGGGATACGCAGTATTTT. This encodes CATSRVAGGWDTQYF.